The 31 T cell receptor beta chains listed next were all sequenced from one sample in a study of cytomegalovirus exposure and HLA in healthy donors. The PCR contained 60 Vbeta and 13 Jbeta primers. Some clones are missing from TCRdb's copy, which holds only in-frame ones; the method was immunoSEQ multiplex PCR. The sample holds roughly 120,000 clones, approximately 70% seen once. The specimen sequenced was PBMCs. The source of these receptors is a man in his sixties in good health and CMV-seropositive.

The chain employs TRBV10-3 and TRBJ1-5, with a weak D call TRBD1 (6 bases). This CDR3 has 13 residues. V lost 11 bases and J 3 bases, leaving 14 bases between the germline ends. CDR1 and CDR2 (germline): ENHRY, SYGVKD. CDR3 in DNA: TGTGCCGTAGGGGGTGGTACCAATCAGCCCCAGCATTTT. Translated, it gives CAVGGGTNQPQHF.

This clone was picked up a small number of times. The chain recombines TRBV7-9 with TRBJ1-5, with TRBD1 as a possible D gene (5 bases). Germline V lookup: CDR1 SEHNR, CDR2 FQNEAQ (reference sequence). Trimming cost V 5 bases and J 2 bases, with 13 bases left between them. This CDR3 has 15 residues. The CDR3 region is CASSPLGGGNQPQHF. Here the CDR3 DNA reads TGTGCCAGCAGCCCCCTGGGGGGTGGCAATCAGCCCCAGCATTTT.

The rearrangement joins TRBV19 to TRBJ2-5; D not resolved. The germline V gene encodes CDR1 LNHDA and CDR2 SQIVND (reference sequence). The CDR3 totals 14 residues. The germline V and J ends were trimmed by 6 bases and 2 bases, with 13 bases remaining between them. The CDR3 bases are TGTGCCAGTAGCTTCGCCTCCGGGCAAGAGACCCAGTACTTC. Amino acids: CASSFASGQETQYF. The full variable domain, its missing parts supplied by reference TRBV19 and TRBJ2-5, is DGGITQSPKYLFRKEGQNVTLSCEQNLNHDAMYWYRQDPGQGLRLIYYSQIVNDFQKGDIAEGYSVSREKKESFPLTVTSAQKNPTAFYLCASSFASGQETQYFGPGTRLLVL.

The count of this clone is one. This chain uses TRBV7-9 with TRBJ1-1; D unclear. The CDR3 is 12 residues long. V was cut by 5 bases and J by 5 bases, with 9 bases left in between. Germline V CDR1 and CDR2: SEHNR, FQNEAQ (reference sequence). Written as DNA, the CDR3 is TGTGCCAGCAGCCCGAGGGAGACTGAAGCTTTCTTT. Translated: CASSPRETEAFF.

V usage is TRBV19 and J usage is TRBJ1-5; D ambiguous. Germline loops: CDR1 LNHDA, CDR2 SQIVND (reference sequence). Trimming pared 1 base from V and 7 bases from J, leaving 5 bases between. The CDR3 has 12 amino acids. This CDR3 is CASSIVGQPQHF. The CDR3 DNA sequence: TGTGCCAGTAGTATAGTCGGGCAGCCCCAGCATTTT.

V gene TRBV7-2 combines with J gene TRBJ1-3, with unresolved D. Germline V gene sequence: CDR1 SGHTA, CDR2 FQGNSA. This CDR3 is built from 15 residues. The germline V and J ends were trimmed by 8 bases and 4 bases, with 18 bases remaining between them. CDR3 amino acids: CASPTTSSGGNTIYF. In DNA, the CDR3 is TGTGCCAGCCCCACGACGTCGAGCGGAGGAAACACCATATATTTT.

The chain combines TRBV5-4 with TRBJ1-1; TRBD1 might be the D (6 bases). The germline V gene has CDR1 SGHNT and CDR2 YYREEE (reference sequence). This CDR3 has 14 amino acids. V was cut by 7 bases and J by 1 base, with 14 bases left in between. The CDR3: CASANRAGNTEAFF. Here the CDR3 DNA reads TGTGCCAGCGCAAACAGGGCAGGGAACACTGAAGCTTTCTTT.

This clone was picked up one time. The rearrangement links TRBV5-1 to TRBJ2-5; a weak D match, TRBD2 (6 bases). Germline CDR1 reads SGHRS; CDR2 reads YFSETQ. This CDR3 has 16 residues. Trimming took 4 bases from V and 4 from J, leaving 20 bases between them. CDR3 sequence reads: CASSPPTSGVGETQYF. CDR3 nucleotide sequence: TGCGCCAGCAGCCCCCCTACTTCGGGGGTGGGAGAGACCCAGTACTTC.

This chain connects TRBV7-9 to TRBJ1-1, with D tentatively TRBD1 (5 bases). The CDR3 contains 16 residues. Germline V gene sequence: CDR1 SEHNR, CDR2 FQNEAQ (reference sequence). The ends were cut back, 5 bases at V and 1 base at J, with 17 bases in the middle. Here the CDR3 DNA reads TGTGCCAGCAGCCCCCGACAGATTTCGTCGAACACTGAAGCTTTCTTT. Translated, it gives CASSPRQISSNTEAFF.

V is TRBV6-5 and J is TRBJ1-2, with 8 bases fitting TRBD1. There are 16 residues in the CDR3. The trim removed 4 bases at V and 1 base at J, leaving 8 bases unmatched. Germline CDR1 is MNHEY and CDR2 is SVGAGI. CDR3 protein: CASSWRTGSHNYGYTF. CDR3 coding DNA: TGTGCCAGCAGTTGGCGGACAGGGTCCCATAACTATGGCTACACCTTC.

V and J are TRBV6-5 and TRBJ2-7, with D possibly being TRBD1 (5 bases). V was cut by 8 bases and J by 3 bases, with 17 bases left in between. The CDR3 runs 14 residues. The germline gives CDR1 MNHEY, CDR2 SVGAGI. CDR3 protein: CASGRQNTGYEQYF. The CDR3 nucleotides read TGTGCCAGCGGTCGACAGAACACAGGCTACGAGCAGTACTTC.

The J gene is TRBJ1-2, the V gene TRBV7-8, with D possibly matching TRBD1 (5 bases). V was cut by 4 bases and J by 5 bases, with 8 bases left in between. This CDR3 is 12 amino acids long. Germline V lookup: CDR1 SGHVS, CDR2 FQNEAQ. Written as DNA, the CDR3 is TGTGCCAGCAGCTCCCGGGGGTATGGCTACACCTTC. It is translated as CASSSRGYGYTF.

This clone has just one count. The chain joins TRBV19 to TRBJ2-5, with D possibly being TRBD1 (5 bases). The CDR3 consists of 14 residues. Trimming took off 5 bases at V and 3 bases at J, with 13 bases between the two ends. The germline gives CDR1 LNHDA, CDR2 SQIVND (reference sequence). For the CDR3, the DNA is TGTGCCAGTAGTCGGGCGTGGGGCAAAGAGACCCAGTACTTC. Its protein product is CASSRAWGKETQYF.

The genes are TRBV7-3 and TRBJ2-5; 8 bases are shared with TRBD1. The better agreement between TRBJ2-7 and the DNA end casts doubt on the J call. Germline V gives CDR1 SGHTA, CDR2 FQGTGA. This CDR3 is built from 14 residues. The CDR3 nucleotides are TGTGCCAGCAGCTTCGCGACCGGACAGGGCGAGCAGTACTTC. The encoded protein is CASSFATGQGEQYF.

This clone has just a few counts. In DNA, the CDR3 is TGTGCCAGCAGCTTGAGACAGGGGCCCCTGAACACTGAAGCTTTCTTT. This sequence encodes CASSLRQGPLNTEAFF. V gene TRBV7-8 combines with J gene TRBJ1-1; 8 bases are shared with TRBD1. CDR1 SGHVS and CDR2 FQNEAQ come from the germline V gene. After removal of 3 bases from V and 0 bases from J, the junction contained 6 bases not matched to a gene. CDR3 length: 16 amino acids.

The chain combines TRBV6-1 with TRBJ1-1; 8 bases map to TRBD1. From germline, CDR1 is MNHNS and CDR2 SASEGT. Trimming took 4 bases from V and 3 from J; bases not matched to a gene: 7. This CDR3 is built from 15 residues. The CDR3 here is CASSVYRGMDTEAFF. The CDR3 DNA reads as TGTGCCAGCAGTGTATACAGGGGGATGGACACTGAAGCTTTCTTT.

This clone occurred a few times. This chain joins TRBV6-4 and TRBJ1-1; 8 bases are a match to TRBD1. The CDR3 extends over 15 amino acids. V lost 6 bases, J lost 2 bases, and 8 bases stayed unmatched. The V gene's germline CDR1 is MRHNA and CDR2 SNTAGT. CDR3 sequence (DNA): TGTGCCAGCAGCAAGGACAGGGTAGATAACACTGAAGCTTTCTTT. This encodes CASSKDRVDNTEAFF.

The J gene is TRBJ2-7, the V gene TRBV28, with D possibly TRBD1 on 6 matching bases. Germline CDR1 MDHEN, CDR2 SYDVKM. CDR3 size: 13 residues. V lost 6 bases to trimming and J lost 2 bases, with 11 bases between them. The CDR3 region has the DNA TGTGCCAGCAGGTCACAGGGTCCCTACGAGCAGTACTTC. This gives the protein CASRSQGPYEQYF.

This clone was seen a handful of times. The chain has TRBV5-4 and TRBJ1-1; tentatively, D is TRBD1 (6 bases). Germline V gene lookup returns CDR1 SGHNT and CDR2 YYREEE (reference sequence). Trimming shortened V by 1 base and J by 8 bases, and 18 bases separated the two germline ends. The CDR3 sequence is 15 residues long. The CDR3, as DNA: TGTGCCAGCAGCTTGTTGGGGGGGCGCGGTGCCGAAGCTTTCTTT. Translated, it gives CASSLLGGRGAEAFF.

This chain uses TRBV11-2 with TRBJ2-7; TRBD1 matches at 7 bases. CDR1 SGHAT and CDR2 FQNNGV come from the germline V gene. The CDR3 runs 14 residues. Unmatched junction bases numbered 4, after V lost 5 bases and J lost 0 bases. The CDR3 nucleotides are TGTGCCAGCAGCCCGGGGACAGTCTCCTACGAGCAGTACTTC. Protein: CASSPGTVSYEQYF.

The CDR3 DNA reads TGTGCCAGCAGCTTAGGGAGCTCCTACGAGCAGTACTTC. Residues: CASSLGSSYEQYF. V usage is TRBV5-6 and J usage is TRBJ2-7, with D perhaps matching TRBD2 (5 bases). Germline-derived CDR1 and CDR2 are SGHDT and YYEEEE. V was cut by 2 bases and J by 0 bases, with 6 bases left in between. The CDR3 length is 13 residues.

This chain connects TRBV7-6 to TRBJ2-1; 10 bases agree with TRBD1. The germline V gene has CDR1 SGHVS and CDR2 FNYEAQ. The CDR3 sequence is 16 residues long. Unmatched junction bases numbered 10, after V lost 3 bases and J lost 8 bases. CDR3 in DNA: TGTGCCAGCAGCTTGTCAATAGGGACAGGGGCACATGAGCAGTTCTTC. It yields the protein CASSLSIGTGAHEQFF.

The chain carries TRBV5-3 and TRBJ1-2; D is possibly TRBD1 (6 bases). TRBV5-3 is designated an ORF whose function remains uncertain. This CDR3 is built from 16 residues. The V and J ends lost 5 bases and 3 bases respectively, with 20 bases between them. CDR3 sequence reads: CARRLTVRGRYYGYTF. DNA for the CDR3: TGTGCCAGAAGGCTTACCGTTAGGGGGAGATACTATGGCTACACCTTC.

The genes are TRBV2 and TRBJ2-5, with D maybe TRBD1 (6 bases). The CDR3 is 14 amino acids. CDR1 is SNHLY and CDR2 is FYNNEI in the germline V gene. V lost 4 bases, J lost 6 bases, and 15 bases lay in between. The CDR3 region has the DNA TGTGCCAGCAGTGCGAGGACAGAACGCAAGACCCAGTACTTC. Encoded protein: CASSARTERKTQYF.

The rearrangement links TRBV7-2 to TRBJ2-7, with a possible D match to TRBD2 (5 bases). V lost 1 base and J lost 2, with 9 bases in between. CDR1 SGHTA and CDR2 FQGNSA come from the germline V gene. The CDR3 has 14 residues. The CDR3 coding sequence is TGTGCCAGCAGCTTAGAGGCGGGCCCCTACGAGCAGTACTTC. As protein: CASSLEAGPYEQYF.

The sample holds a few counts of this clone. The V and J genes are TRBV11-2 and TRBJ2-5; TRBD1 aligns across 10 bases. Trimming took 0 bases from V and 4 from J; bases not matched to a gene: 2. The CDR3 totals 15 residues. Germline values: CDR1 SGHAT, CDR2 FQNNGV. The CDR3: CASSLDGTGAETQYF. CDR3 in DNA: TGTGCCAGCAGCTTAGATGGGACAGGGGCAGAGACCCAGTACTTC.

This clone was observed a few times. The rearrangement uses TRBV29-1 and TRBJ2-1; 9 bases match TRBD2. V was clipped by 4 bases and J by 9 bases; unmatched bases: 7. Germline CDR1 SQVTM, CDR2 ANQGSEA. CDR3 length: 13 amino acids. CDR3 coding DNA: TGCAGCGTTGGTGTAGCGGGGGAGGGTGAGCAGTTCTTC. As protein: CSVGVAGEGEQFF.

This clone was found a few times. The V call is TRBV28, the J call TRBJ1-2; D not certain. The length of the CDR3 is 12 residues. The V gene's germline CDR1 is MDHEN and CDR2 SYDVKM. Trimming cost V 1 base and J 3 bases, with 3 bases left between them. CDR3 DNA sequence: TGTGCCAGCAGTTTATCGGACTATGGCTACACCTTC. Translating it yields CASSLSDYGYTF.

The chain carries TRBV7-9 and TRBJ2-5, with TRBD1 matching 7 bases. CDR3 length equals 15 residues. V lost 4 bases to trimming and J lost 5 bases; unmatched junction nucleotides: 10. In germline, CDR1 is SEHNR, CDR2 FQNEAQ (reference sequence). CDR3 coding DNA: TGTGCCAGCAGCTCTCAGACAGGGTCCGGTGAGACCCAGTACTTC. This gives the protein CASSSQTGSGETQYF.

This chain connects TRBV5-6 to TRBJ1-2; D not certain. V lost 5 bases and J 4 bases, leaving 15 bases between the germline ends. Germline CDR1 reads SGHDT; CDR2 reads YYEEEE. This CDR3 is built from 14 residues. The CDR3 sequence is CASSPNPGSYGYTF. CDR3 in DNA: TGTGCCAGCAGTCCAAATCCCGGGTCCTATGGCTACACCTTC.

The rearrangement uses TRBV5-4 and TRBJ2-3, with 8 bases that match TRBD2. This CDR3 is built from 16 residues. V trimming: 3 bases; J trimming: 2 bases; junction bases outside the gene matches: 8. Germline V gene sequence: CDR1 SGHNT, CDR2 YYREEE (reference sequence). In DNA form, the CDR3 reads TGTGCCAGCAGCTCGGGGGGGTCCGGGTCCACAGATACGCAGTATTTT. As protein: CASSSGGSGSTDTQYF.